The rows below give T cell receptor beta chains drawn from one sample of a study of cytomegalovirus exposure and HLA in healthy donors. Using immunoSEQ multiplex PCR, the repertoire was profiled, and TCRdb retains in-frame clones only, with some absent. The table gives some 80,000 clones; the top ten clones make up about an eighth of it. The sample comprised PBMCs. All receptors come from a man aged 50-60 years in good health and CMV-seropositive. The CDR3 runs from the conserved cysteine through the conserved F or W. The D gene is left open where the match is weak.

cdr3_length	j_call	d_call	v_call	cdr3_aa	cdr3_nt
14	TRBJ2-3	TRBD2	TRBV29-1	CSVQAGGSTDTQYF	TGCAGCGTTCAAGCGGGGGGGAGCACAGATACGCAGTATTTT
14	TRBJ2-1	-	TRBV4-1	CASGMTGVGNEQFF	TGCGCCAGCGGGATGACGGGAGTCGGGAATGAGCAGTTCTTC
13	TRBJ2-1	-	TRBV7-2	CASSLPVSNEQFF	TGTGCCAGCAGCCTCCCGGTGTCCAATGAGCAGTTCTTC
15	TRBJ2-2	-	TRBV7-3	CASSSGGGTTGELFF	TGTGCCAGCAGCTCCGGAGGGGGCACAACCGGGGAGCTGTTTTTT
15	TRBJ2-7	TRBD2	TRBV4-1	CASSQALAGQYEQYF	TGCGCCAGCAGCCAAGCCCTAGCGGGACAGTACGAGCAGTACTTC
15	TRBJ2-5	-	TRBV18	CASSPPEEMGETQYF	TGTGCCAGCTCACCACCGGAGGAAATGGGGGAGACCCAGTACTTC
15	TRBJ1-5	TRBD1	TRBV10-3	CAIRGTGGEGQPQHF	TGTGCCATCAGAGGGACAGGGGGCGAAGGACAGCCCCAGCATTTT
16	TRBJ2-3	-	TRBV7-3	CASSLNGREVGDTQYF	TGTGCCAGCAGCTTAAATGGCAGGGAGGTAGGAGATACGCAGTATTTT
22	TRBJ2-3	TRBD2	TRBV4-1	CASSQELISLAGGPGGSGTQYF	TGCGCCAGCAGCCAAGAACTAATTTCCCTAGCGGGAGGGCCCGGGGGCTCGGGTACGCAGTATTTT
15	TRBJ2-7	TRBD1	TRBV25-1	CASSDPGQATYEQYF	TGTGCCAGCAGTGATCCTGGACAGGCTACCTACGAGCAGTACTTC
14	TRBJ1-1	TRBD1	TRBV6-5	CASSPRGTGTEAFF	TGTGCCAGCAGTCCCAGGGGGACAGGGACTGAAGCTTTCTTT
16	TRBJ1-1	TRBD1	TRBV7-9	CASSPGQGAPNTEAFF	TGTGCCAGCAGCCCGGGACAGGGGGCGCCGAACACTGAAGCTTTCTTT
12	TRBJ2-7	-	TRBV29-1	CSVAGSSYEQYF	TGCAGCGTTGCCGGGAGCTCCTACGAGCAGTACTTC
15	TRBJ2-2	-	TRBV5-1	CASSPAGAGTGELFF	TGCGCCAGCAGCCCCGCGGGGGCTGGGACCGGGGAGCTGTTTTTT
14	TRBJ1-5	TRBD1	TRBV18	CASSPTGSRQPQHF	TGTGCCAGCTCACCGACAGGGAGTCGGCAGCCCCAGCATTTT
16	TRBJ2-7	TRBD2	TRBV5-4	CASSLLGQRGAYEQYF	TGTGCCAGCAGCTTGCTGGGCCAGCGGGGTGCCTACGAGCAGTACTTC
8	TRBJ1-1	-	TRBV25-1	CASPRRSF	TGTGCCAGCCCCAGAAGGAGCTTT
14	TRBJ1-1	-	TRBV13	CASSLVIVKWEAFF	TGTGCCAGCAGCTTAGTGATAGTGAAATGGGAAGCTTTCTTT
16	TRBJ1-1	TRBD1	TRBV4-2	CASSQEGLAGGTEAFF	TGTGCCAGCAGCCAAGAGGGTCTGGCAGGGGGCACTGAAGCTTTCTTT
14	TRBJ1-5	TRBD1	TRBV5-5	CASSRDRGYQPQHF	TGTGCCAGCAGCCGAGACAGGGGGTATCAGCCCCAGCATTTT
12	TRBJ1-1	-	TRBV27	CASRLGDTEAFF	TGTGCCAGCCGTCTAGGTGACACTGAAGCTTTCTTT
14	TRBJ1-2	-	TRBV30	CAWSVRGAGYGYTF	TGTGCCTGGAGTGTCCGGGGGGCGGGCTATGGCTACACCTTC
14	TRBJ2-5	TRBD2	TRBV6-5	CASKRAGEVETQYF	TGTGCCAGCAAACGAGCGGGAGAGGTGGAGACCCAGTACTTC
15	TRBJ1-4	-	TRBV5-1	CASSLGQGLNEKLFF	TGCGCCAGCAGCTTGGGGCAGGGCCTTAATGAAAAACTGTTTTTT
13	TRBJ1-2	-	TRBV6-1	CASRDSEVYGYTF	TGTGCCAGCAGGGACTCTGAGGTGTATGGCTACACCTTC
14	TRBJ1-1	-	TRBV11-2	CASSLGEGPTEAFF	TGTGCCAGCAGCTTAGGGGAGGGGCCCACTGAAGCTTTCTTT